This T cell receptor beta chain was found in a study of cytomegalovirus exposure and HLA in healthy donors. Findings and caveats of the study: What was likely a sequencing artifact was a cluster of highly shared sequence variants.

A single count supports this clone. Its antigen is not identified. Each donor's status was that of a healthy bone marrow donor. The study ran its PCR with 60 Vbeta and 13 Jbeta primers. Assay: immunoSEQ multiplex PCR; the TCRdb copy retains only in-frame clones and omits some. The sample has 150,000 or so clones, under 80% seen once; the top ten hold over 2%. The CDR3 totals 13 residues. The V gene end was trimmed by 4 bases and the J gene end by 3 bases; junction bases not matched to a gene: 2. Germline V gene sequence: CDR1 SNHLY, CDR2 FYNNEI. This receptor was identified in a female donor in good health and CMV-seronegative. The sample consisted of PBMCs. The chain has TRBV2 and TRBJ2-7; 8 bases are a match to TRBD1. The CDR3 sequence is CASSATGDYEQYF. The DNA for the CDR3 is TGTGCCAGCAGTGCGACAGGGGACTACGAGCAGTACTTC.